The T cell receptor (beta chain) described here comes from a study of T cells in Graves' hyperthyroidism and ophthalmopathy. Background on the study: Peripheral blood was acquired at first diagnosis, ahead of any therapy whatsoever.

Study outcomes and limitations: Stable hyperthyroidism and ophthalmopathy were separated using 13 V-J signatures. Onset of ophthalmopathy came a median roughly 6.4 months after the model predicted it.

Regions amplified from RNA transcripts were the TCR beta CDR3 regions. Carried out on the TCR CDR3, a first-round RT-PCR used the HTBI primer set. TCRdb redid the calling of the multiplex PCR reads with MiXCR, one entry per CDR3 protein. The sample contains about 400,000 distinct CDR3 sequences, about 15% of which appear only once. Trimming took off 6 bases at V and 4 bases at J, with 12 bases between the two ends. Germline V gene data show CDR1 as SQVTM and CDR2 as ANQGSEA. This CDR3 contains 13 residues. This clonotype was observed a few times. Antigen specificity is unknown. The specimen was blood. This sequence was found in a man younger than 35 with Graves' ophthalmopathy. J is TRBJ2-2 and V is TRBV29-1; D possibly uses TRBD1 or TRBD2 (5 bases each). This chain's CDR3 is CSVPGTPTGELFF. The CDR3 DNA is TGCAGCGTGCCCGGGACCCCCACCGGGGAGCTGTTTTTT.